The rows below give T cell receptor beta chains drawn from one sample of a study of blood T cells in healthy people across ages. TCRdb reprocessed the 5' RACE reads via MiXCR and lists one record per CDR3 protein. The table has approximately 790,000 distinct CDR3 sequences, 62% seen once; the top ten hold roughly 25%. Sequencing used blood. All receptors derive from a man aged 25-45 years in good health. CDR3s include the opening cysteine and the closing phenylalanine or tryptophan.

v_gene	j_gene	CDR3aa
TRBV29-1	TRBJ2-3	CSVERQGGPDTQYF
TRBV29-1	TRBJ2-3	CSGRGFAETQYF
TRBV7-9	TRBJ2-5	CASSSGQAVSETQYF
TRBV5-6	TRBJ2-3	CASTPDGRTDTQYF
TRBV10-3	TRBJ1-2	CAISEREGNYGYTF
TRBV6-2/TRBV6-3	TRBJ2-3	CASSYPSLAGGQFSDTQYF
TRBV15	TRBJ2-6	CATSSRQGAGANVLTF
TRBV20-1	NA	CSAREISETQYF
TRBV7-8	TRBJ2-1	CASSLAPWGDEQFF
TRBV20-1	TRBJ1-6	CSASWRGRVSPLHF
TRBV7-6	TRBJ2-1	CASRGQGGEQFF